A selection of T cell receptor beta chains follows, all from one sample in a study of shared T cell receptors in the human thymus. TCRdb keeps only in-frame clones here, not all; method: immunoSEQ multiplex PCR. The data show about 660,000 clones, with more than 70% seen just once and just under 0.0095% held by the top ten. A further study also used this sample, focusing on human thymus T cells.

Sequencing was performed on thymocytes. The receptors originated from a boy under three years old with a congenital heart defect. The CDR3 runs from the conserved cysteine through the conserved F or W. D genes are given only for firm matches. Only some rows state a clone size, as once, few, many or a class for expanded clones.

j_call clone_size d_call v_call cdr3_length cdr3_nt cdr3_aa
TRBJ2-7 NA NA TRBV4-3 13 TGCGCCAGCAGCCAAGTGGAGGGTTGCGAGCAGTACTTC CASSQVEGCEQYF
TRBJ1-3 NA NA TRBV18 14 TGTGCCAGCTCATTCGATCGGGCTGGAAACACCATATATTTT CASSFDRAGNTIYF
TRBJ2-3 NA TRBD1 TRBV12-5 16 TGTGCTAGTGGTTTGCCCAGGGGGCGAGGCACAGATACGCAGTATTTT CASGLPRGRGTDTQYF
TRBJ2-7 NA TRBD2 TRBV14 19 TGTGCCAGCAGCCAAAGTAGCGGGAGGCCATGGCACCAATTCTACGAGCAGTACTTC CASSQSSGRPWHQFYEQYF
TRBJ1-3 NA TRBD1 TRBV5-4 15 TGTGCCAGCAGCGCACAGGGGCCCTCTGGAAACACCATATATTTT CASSAQGPSGNTIYF
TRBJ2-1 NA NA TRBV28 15 TGTGCCAGCGGAGTAACGAACAGGGCAGTGAATGAGCAGTTCTTC CASGVTNRAVNEQFF
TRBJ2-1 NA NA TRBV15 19 TGTGCCACCAGCAGAGCCCCCAAGGAGGCGGGACGATCCTACAATGAGCAGTTCTTC CATSRAPKEAGRSYNEQFF
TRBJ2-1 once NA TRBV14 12 TGTGCCAGCAGCCAAGATCAGGGGCTAAGATTCTTC CASSQDQGLRFF
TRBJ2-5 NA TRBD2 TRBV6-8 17 TGTGCCAGCAGTTACCCGGGGGGCGGGGGGCGTTCAGAGACCCAGTACTTC CASSYPGGGGRSETQYF
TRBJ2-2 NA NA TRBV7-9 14 TGTGCCAGCAGCTTGAGAGGGATGGGCGGGGAGCTGTTTTTT CASSLRGMGGELFF
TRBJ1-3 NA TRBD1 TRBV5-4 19 TGTGCCAGCAGCTCGGGACAGGGGGCAGGGACCAATTCTGGAAACACCATATATTTT CASSSGQGAGTNSGNTIYF
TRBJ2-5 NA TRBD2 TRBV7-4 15 TGTGCCAGCAGCTTAAGACTAGCGCGGGGAGAGACCCAGTACTTC CASSLRLARGETQYF